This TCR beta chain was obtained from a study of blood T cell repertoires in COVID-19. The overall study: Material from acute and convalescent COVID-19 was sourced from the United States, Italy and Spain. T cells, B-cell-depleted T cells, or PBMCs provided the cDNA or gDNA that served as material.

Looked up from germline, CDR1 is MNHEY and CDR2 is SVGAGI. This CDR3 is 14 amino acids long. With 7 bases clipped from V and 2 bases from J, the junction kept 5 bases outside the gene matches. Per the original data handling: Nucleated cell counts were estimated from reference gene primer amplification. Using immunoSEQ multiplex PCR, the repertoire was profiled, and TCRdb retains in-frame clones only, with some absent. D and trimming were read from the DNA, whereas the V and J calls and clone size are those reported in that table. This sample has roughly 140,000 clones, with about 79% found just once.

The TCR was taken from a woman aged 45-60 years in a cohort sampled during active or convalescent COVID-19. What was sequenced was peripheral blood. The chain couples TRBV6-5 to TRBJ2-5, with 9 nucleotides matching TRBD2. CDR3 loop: CASNRLAEQETQYF. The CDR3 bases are TGTGCCAGCAACCGACTAGCGGAACAAGAGACCCAGTACTTC.